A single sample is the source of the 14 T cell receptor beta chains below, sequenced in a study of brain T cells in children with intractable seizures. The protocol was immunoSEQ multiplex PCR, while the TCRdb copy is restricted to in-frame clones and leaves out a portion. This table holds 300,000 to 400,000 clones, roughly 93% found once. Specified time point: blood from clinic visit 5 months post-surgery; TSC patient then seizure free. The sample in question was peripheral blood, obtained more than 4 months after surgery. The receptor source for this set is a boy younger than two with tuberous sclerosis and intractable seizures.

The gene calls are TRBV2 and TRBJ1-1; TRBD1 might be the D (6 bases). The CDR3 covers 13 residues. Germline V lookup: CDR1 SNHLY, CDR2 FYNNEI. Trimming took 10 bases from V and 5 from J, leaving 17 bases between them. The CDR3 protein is CATTSGGTTEAFF. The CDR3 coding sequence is TGTGCCACCACCTCGGGGGGGACAACTGAAGCTTTCTTT. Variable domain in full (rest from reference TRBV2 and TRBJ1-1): EPEVTQTPSHQVTQMGQEVILRCVPISNHLYFYWYRQILGQKVEFLVSFYNNEISEKSEIFDDQFSVERPDGSNFTLKIRSTKLEDSAMYFCATTSGGTTEAFFGQGTRLTVV.

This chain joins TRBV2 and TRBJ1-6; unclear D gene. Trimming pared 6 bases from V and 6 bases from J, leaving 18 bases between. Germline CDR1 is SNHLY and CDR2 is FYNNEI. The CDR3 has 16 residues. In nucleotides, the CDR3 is TGTGCCAGCAGGCCTTCGGGCGTTTTCGTTAATTCACCCCTCCACTTT. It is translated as CASRPSGVFVNSPLHF.

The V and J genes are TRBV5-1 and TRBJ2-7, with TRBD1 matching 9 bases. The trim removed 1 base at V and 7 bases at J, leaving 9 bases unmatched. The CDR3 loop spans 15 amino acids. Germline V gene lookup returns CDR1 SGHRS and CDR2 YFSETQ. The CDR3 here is CASSLPGQGTEEQYF. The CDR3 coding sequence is TGCGCCAGCAGCTTGCCGGGACAGGGCACCGAAGAGCAGTACTTC.

The CDR3 DNA sequence: TGTGCCAGCAGCTTGGGGAATACAGGGTCGATCGGCTACGAGCAGTACTTC. As protein: CASSLGNTGSIGYEQYF. The chain is built from TRBV7-9 and TRBJ2-7; D possibly corresponds to TRBD1 (6 bases). The V gene lost 3 bases and the J gene lost 3 bases, with 21 bases spanning the gap. The CDR3 has 17 residues. CDR1 SEHNR and CDR2 FQNEAQ come from the germline V gene (reference sequence).

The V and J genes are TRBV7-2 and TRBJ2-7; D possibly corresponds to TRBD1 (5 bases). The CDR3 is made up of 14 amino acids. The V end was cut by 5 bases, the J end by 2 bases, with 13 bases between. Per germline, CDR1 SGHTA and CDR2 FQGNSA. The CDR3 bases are TGTGCCAGCAGCCCGACCTCAGGGACCTACGAGCAGTACTTC. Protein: CASSPTSGTYEQYF.

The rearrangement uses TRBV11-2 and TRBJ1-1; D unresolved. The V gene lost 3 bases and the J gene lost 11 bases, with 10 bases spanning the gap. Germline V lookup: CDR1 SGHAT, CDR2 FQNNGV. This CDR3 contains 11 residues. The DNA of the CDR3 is TGTGCCAGCAGCTTTAATTTGGGGGCTTTCTTT. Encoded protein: CASSFNLGAFF.

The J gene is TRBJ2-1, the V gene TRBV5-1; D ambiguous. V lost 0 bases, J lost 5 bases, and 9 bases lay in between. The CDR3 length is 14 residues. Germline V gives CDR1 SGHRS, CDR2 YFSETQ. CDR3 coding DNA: TGCGCCAGCAGCTTGGCTACTGGGGACAATGAGCAGTTCTTC. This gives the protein CASSLATGDNEQFF. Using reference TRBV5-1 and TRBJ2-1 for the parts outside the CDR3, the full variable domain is KAGVTQTPRYLIKTRGQQVTLSCSPISGHRSVSWYQQTPGQGLQFLFEYFSETQRNKGNFPGRFSGRQFSNSRSEMNVSTLELGDSALYLCASSLATGDNEQFFGPGTRLTVL.

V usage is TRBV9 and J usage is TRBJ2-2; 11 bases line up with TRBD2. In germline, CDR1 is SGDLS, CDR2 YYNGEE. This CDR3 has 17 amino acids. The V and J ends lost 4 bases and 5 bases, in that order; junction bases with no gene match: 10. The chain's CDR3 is CASSNLAGGTQTGELFF. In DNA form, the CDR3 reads TGTGCCAGCAGCAACCTAGCGGGAGGAACTCAGACCGGGGAGCTGTTTTTT.

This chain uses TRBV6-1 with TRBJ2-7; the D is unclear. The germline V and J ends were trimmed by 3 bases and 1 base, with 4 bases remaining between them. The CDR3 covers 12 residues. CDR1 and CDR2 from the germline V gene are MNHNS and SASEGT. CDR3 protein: CASSDSSYEQYF. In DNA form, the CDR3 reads TGTGCCAGCAGTGACAGTTCCTACGAGCAGTACTTC.

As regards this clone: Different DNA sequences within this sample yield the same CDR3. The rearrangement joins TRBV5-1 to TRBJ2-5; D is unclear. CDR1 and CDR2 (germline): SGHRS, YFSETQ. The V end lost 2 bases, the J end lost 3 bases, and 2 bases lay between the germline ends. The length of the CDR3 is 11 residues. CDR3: CASSLEETQYF. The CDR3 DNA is TGCGCCAGCAGCTTAGAAGAGACCCAGTACTTC.

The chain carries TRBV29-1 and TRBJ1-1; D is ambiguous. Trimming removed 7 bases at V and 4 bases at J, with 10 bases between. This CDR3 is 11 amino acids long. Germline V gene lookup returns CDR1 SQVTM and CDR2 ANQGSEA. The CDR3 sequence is CSGAVVTEAFF. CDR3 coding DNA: TGCAGCGGGGCTGTCGTCACTGAAGCTTTCTTT.

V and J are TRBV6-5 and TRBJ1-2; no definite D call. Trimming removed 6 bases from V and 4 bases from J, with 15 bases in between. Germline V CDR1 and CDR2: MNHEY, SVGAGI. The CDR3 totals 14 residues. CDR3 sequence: CASSRNTDLYGYTF. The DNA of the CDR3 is TGTGCCAGCAGCCGCAACACAGACCTCTATGGCTACACCTTC.

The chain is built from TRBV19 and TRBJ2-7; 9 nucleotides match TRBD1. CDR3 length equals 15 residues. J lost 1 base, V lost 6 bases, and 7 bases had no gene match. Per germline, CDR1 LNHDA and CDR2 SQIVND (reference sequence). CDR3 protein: CASRGGTGRSYEQYF. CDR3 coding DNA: TGTGCCAGTAGGGGGGGGACAGGGAGATCCTACGAGCAGTACTTC.

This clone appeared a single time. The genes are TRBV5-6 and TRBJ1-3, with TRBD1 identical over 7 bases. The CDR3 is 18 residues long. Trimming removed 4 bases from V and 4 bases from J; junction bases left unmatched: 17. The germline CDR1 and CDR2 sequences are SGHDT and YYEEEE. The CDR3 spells CASSLPGQPWSNGNTIYF. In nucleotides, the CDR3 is TGTGCCAGCAGCCTCCCGGGACAGCCCTGGTCAAACGGAAACACCATATATTTT.